This T cell receptor beta chain was identified in a study of shared clonotypes between healthy human individuals. Using immunoSEQ multiplex PCR, the repertoire was profiled, and TCRdb retains in-frame clones only, with some absent. The sample has about 380,000 clones, about 97% seen once. General observations from the study: When compared with the clonotypes that were shared by all four sorted-subset donors, the non-shared clonotypes turned out to have lower generation probabilities. Sequencing depth was expected to influence donor clonotype sharing.

A remark on this clone: Antigen unknown.

The material sequenced was memory CD8+ T cells sorted from blood. Subset of the sample: CD45RO+ cells pooled with CCR7-negative TemRA cells. The receptor comes from a man aged 25-45 years in good health.

CDR3 bases: TGTGCCAGCAGTCAAGGCCCCTTCTATACCTCTGGAAACACCATATATTTT. This gives the protein CASSQGPFYTSGNTIYF. This chain uses TRBV6-1 with TRBJ1-3; D remains unclear. V lost 5 bases, J lost 0 bases, and 17 bases lay in between. The CDR3 contains 17 residues. The germline V gene has CDR1 MNHNS and CDR2 SASEGT.